This is a list of T cell receptor beta chains from one sample in a study of monozygotic twins with inflammatory bowel disease. Using the 5' RACE reads, TCRdb records one entry per CDR3 protein without DNA. The table lists over 90,000 distinct CDR3 sequences, with 1.5% to 2% in the top ten. Sequenced material: blood. These receptor sequences come from a human donor with ulcerative colitis or Crohn's disease, or a healthy co-twin of an affected twin (not recorded which). CDR3s include the opening cysteine and the closing phenylalanine or tryptophan. Each record gives: V gene, J gene, CDR3 length, CDR3 protein.

V gene: TRBV7-9
J gene: TRBJ2-1
CDR3 length: 14
CDR3 protein: CASSNRGRYNEQFF

V gene: TRBV9
J gene: TRBJ2-4
CDR3 length: 14
CDR3 protein: CASSVVGGENIQYF

V gene: TRBV12-3/TRBV12-4
J gene: TRBJ1-2
CDR3 length: 13
CDR3 protein: CASVRDTNYGYTF

V gene: TRBV6-5
J gene: TRBJ1-2
CDR3 length: 15
CDR3 protein: CASSTGATGDYGYTF

V gene: TRBV20-1
J gene: TRBJ1-5
CDR3 length: 14
CDR3 protein: CSARQGASNRPQHF

V gene: TRBV7-2
J gene: TRBJ2-7
CDR3 length: 16
CDR3 protein: CASSLYRGGEFYEQYF

V gene: TRBV7-8
J gene: TRBJ2-1
CDR3 length: 15
CDR3 protein: CASSLVAGSYNEQFF

V gene: TRBV20-1
J gene: TRBJ2-5
CDR3 length: 14
CDR3 protein: CSARIVGHQETQYF

V gene: TRBV7-2
J gene: TRBJ2-1
CDR3 length: 15
CDR3 protein: CASSRRGGGDSEQFF

V gene: TRBV30
J gene: TRBJ2-3
CDR3 length: 18
CDR3 protein: CAWSATSFGGISIDTQYF

V gene: TRBV11-2
J gene: TRBJ1-5
CDR3 length: 14
CDR3 protein: CASSLEISNQPQHF

V gene: TRBV20-1
J gene: TRBJ2-7
CDR3 length: 17
CDR3 protein: CSARDARYGTGAYEQYF

V gene: TRBV27
J gene: TRBJ2-1
CDR3 length: 13
CDR3 protein: CASSLGRGGEQFF

V gene: TRBV6-5
J gene: TRBJ2-2
CDR3 length: 13
CDR3 protein: CASRLQGSGELFF

V gene: TRBV7-8
J gene: TRBJ2-1
CDR3 length: 17
CDR3 protein: CASSPSGGSGGNNEQFF

V gene: TRBV27
J gene: TRBJ2-3
CDR3 length: 14
CDR3 protein: CASSYLAKSDTQYF

V gene: TRBV19
J gene: TRBJ2-4
CDR3 length: 14
CDR3 protein: CATGRSYQTDIQYF

V gene: TRBV9
J gene: TRBJ1-4
CDR3 length: 15
CDR3 protein: CASSVGQTVNEKLFF

V gene: TRBV4-3
J gene: TRBJ2-5
CDR3 length: 16
CDR3 protein: CASSRNLAGKQETQYF

V gene: TRBV10-3
J gene: TRBJ1-3
CDR3 length: 15
CDR3 protein: CAISPVSVNGNTIYF

V gene: TRBV5-1
J gene: TRBJ2-1
CDR3 length: 14
CDR3 protein: CASSFSGGSGEQFF

V gene: TRBV6-2/TRBV6-3
J gene: TRBJ1-2
CDR3 length: 12
CDR3 protein: CAISRQVYGYTF

V gene: TRBV7-2
J gene: TRBJ2-1
CDR3 length: 19
CDR3 protein: CASSLVQLAGSYSYNEQFF

V gene: TRBV20-1
J gene: TRBJ2-7
CDR3 length: 14
CDR3 protein: CSARSGTGGDEQYF

V gene: TRBV5-1
J gene: TRBJ2-3
CDR3 length: 15
CDR3 protein: CASSLTSGSADTQYF

V gene: TRBV18
J gene: TRBJ2-7
CDR3 length: 14
CDR3 protein: CASSRRDRSYEQYF

V gene: TRBV12-3/TRBV12-4
J gene: TRBJ1-6
CDR3 length: 15
CDR3 protein: CASSLAPGAGSPLHF

V gene: TRBV10-3
J gene: TRBJ2-1
CDR3 length: 12
CDR3 protein: CAIGWTDNEQFF

V gene: TRBV19
J gene: TRBJ2-1
CDR3 length: 13
CDR3 protein: CASSIVTNHEQFF